What follows are 8 T cell receptor beta chains derived from one specimen sequenced in a study of T-cell reconstitution after alpha-beta-depleted transplantation in children. The library targeted TCRbeta and was prepared with unique molecular identifiers. TCRdb analysed the PCR reads with MiXCR anew, one entry per CDR3 protein. The sample has several thousand distinct CDR3 sequences; around 5.3% are singletons. This specimen consisted of PBMCs, mostly from graft donor cells, obtained 180 days after TCRalphabeta/CD19-depleted stem cell transplant. The source of these receptors is a child less than two years old who had a stem cell transplant for acute myeloid leukemia, so the T cells may come from the graft donor.

This clonotype was seen at least ten times. This chain's CDR3 is CSAGRLASYEQYF. The CDR3 DNA reads TGCAGTGCCGGCCGACTAGCATCCTACGAGCAGTACTTC. The chain is built from TRBV20-1 and TRBJ2-7; 7 nucleotides align to TRBD2. This CDR3 has 13 amino acids. The V gene's germline CDR1 is DFQATT and CDR2 SNEGSKA (reference sequence). The junction had 6 bases not matched to a gene; V was cut back by 6 bases and J by 1 base.

This clonotype was observed many times. The V call is TRBV19, the J call TRBJ2-1, with 9 nucleotides matching TRBD1. The V gene's germline CDR1 is LNHDA and CDR2 SQIVND (reference sequence). Trimming at V came to 6 bases and at J to 5 bases, leaving 2 bases not matched to a gene. The CDR3 has 13 residues. CDR3 DNA: TGTGCCAGTAGGGACAGGGGTAACAATGAGCAGTTCTTC. It specifies CASRDRGNNEQFF.

This clonotype has at least ten counts. The CDR3 sequence is CASSFSGRADFAYNEQFF. In nucleotides, the CDR3 is TGTGCCAGCAGTTTTAGCGGGAGGGCCGATTTCGCCTACAATGAGCAGTTCTTC. V is TRBV28 and J is TRBJ2-1; 11 bases line up with TRBD2. CDR1 is MDHEN, CDR2 SYDVKM, per germline. This CDR3 has 18 residues. V lost 3 bases and J lost 2; bases outside the gene matches: 9.

This clonotype was counted at least ten times. J is TRBJ2-7 and V is TRBV7-7; 8 nucleotides align to TRBD2. The CDR3 consists of 13 residues. Germline assignment: CDR1 SSHAT and CDR2 FNYEAQ (reference sequence). CDR3: CARHTSGSYEQYF. CDR3 DNA sequence: TGTGCTCGCCACACTAGCGGTTCCTACGAGCAGTACTTC.

This clonotype was recorded at least ten times. CDR3 DNA: TGTGCCAGCAGCTTGAGACAGGGGGCGAACGGGGAGCTGTTTTTT. Translation gives CASSLRQGANGELFF. The chain links TRBV5-6 to TRBJ2-2; 10 bases are shared with TRBD1. The CDR3 is made up of 15 amino acids. V dropped 1 base and J dropped 7; count of bases not matched to a gene: 4. Germline V gene sequence: CDR1 SGHDT, CDR2 YYEEEE. The whole variable domain, remainder taken from reference TRBV5-6 and TRBJ2-2, is DAGVTQSPTHLIKTRGQQVTLRCSPKSGHDTVSWYQQALGQGPQFIFQYYEEEERQRGNFPDRFSGHQFPNYSSELNVNALLLGDSALYLCASSLRQGANGELFFGEGSRLTVL.

Ten or more counts support this clonotype. This sequence joins TRBV5-1 and TRBJ1-1; D gene uncertain. The V end lost 2 bases, the J end lost 11 bases, and 16 bases lay between the germline ends. The CDR3 contains 13 residues. Per germline, CDR1 SGHRS and CDR2 YFSETQ. The CDR3 nucleotides read TGCGCCAGCAGCTTTATAGGCCCCGAAGAGGCTTTCTTT. Amino acid sequence: CASSFIGPEEAFF.

This clonotype was detected many times. This chain connects TRBV28 to TRBJ2-1, with 13 bases fitting TRBD2. The junction had 8 bases not matched to a gene; V was cut back by 5 bases and J by 10 bases. The CDR3 runs 15 residues. CDR1 and CDR2 from the germline V gene are MDHEN and SYDVKM. The CDR3 sequence is CASSHRTSGSWEQFF. CDR3 sequence (DNA): TGTGCCAGCAGTCACCGGACTAGCGGGAGCTGGGAGCAGTTCTTC.

This clonotype showed up just a few times. V usage is TRBV11-3 and J usage is TRBJ2-7; D is unresolved. The CDR3 contains 14 residues. The V end was cut by 4 bases, the J end by 0 bases, with 10 bases between. The V gene's germline CDR1 is SGHNT and CDR2 YENEEA. The CDR3 protein is CASSSTRSSYEQYF. In DNA, the CDR3 is TGTGCCAGCAGCTCCACAAGGAGCTCCTACGAGCAGTACTTC.